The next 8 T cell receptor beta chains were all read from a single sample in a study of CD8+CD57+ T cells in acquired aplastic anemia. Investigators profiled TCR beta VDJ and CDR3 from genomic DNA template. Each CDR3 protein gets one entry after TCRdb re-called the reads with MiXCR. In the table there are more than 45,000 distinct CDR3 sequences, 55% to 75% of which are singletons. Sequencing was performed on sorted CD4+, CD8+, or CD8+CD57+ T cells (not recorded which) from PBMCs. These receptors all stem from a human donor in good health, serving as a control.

CDR3 sequence reads: CASSDMVQHYGYTF. For the CDR3, the DNA is TGTGCCAGCAGTGACATGGTACAGCACTATGGCTACACCTTC. This sequence joins TRBV2 and TRBJ1-2; D uncertain. V dropped 3 bases and J dropped 3 bases, with 11 bases sitting between them. The CDR3 runs to 14 residues. Germline lookup yields CDR1 SNHLY and CDR2 FYNNEI.

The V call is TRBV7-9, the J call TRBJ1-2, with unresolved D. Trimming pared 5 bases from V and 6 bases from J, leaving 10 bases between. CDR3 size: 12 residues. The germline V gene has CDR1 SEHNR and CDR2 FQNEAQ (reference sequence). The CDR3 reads CASSLIRNGYTF. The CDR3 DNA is TGTGCCAGCAGCCTCATTCGGAATGGCTACACCTTC.

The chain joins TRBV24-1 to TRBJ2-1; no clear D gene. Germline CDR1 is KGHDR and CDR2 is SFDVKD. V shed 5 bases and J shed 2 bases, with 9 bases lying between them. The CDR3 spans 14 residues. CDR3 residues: CATSVPNTYNEQFF. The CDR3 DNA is TGTGCCACCAGTGTCCCGAACACCTACAATGAGCAGTTCTTC.

CDR3 nucleotides: TGTGCCACCAGCAGTATTCCGGCACACACTCTCGGGGAGCTGTTTTTT. As protein: CATSSIPAHTLGELFF. The chain uses TRBV15 and TRBJ2-2; D is unresolved. Germline V gene lookup returns CDR1 LNHNV and CDR2 YYDKDF (reference sequence). The CDR3 sequence is 16 residues long. Deletions cut 3 bases from V and 7 bases from J, with 18 bases between.

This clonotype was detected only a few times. As DNA, the CDR3 is TGTGCCAGCAGAACAGGGGGCAAATCCCACGAGCAGTACTTC. Translation gives CASRTGGKSHEQYF. The J gene is TRBJ2-7, the V gene TRBV2; 9 bases line up with TRBD1. The CDR3 sequence is 14 residues long. Trimming took 6 bases from V and 5 from J; bases not matched to a gene: 8. The germline CDR1 and CDR2 sequences are SNHLY and FYNNEI.

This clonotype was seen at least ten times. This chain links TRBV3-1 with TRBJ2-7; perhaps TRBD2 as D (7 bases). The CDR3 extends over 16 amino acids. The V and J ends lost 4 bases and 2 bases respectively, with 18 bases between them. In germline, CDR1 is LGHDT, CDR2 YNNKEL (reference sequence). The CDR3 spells CASSRSKGGEAYEQYF. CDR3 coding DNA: TGTGCCAGCAGCCGGTCAAAGGGGGGGGAAGCCTACGAGCAGTACTTC.

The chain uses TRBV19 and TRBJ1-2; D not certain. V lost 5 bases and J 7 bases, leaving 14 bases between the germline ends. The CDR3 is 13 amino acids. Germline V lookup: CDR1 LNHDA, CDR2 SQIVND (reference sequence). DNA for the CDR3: TGTGCCAGTAGTCTCTCTCGTATGGCTGGCTACACCTTC. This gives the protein CASSLSRMAGYTF.

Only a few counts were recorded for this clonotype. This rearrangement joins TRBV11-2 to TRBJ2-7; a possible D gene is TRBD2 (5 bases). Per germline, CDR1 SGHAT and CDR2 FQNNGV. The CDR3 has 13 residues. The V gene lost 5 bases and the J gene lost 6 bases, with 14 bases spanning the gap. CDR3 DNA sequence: TGTGCCAGCAGCCCAAGGACTCCGCCCGAGCAGTACTTC. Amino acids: CASSPRTPPEQYF. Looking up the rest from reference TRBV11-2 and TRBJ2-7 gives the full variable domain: EAGVAQSPRYKIIEKRQSVAFWCNPISGHATLYWYQQILGQGPKLLIQFQNNGVVDDSQLPKDRFSAERLKGVDSTLKIQPAKLEDSAVYLCASSPRTPPEQYFGPGTRLTVT.